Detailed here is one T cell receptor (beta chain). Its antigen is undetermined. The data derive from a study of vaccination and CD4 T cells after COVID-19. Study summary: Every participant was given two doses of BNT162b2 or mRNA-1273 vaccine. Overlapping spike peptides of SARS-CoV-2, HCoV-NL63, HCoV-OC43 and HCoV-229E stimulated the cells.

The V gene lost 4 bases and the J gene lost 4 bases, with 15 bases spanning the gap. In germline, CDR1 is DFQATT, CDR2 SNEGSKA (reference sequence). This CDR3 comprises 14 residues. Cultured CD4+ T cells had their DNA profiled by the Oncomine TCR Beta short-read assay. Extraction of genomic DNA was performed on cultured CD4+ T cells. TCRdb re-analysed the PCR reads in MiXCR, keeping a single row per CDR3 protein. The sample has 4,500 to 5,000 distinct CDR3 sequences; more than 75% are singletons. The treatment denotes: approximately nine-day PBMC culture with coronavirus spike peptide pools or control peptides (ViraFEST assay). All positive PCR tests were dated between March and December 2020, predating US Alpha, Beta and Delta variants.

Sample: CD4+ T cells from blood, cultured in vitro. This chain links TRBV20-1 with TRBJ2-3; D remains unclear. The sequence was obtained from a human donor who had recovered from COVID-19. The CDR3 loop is CSAILPRVSDTQYF. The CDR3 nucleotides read TGCAGTGCTATCCTCCCCCGGGTATCAGATACGCAGTATTTT.